The TCR beta chain under discussion was sequenced for a study of cytomegalovirus exposure and HLA in healthy donors. This table comes from immunoSEQ multiplex PCR, and its TCRdb copy is limited to in-frame clones, with some not included. The sample includes 250,000 or so clones, 90% of them seen just once. The V gene end was trimmed by 0 bases and the J gene end by 1 base; junction bases not matched to a gene: 4. There are 16 residues in the CDR3. Per germline, CDR1 MNHEY and CDR2 SVGAGI. Material: PBMCs. This TCR was recovered from a woman younger than 30 in good health and CMV-seronegative. The rearrangement joins TRBV6-5 to TRBJ1-1; 8 bases agree with TRBD1. The CDR3 is CASSYSSGTGNTEAFF. The CDR3 nucleotides read TGTGCCAGCAGTTACTCATCCGGGACAGGGAACACTGAAGCTTTCTTT.